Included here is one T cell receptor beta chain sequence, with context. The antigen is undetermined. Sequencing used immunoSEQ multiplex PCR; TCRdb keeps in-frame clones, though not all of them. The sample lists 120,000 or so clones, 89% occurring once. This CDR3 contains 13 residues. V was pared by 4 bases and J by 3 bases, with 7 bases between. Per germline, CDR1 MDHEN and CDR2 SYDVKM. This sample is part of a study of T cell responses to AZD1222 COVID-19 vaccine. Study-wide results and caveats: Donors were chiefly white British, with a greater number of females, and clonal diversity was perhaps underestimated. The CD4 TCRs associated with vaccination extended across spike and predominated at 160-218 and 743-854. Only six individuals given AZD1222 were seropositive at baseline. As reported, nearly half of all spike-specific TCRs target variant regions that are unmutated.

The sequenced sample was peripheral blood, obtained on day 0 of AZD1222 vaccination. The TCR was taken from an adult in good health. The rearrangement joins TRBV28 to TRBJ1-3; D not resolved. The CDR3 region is CASSSQGGNTIYF. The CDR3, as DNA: TGTGCCAGCAGTTCTCAAGGTGGAAACACCATATATTTT.